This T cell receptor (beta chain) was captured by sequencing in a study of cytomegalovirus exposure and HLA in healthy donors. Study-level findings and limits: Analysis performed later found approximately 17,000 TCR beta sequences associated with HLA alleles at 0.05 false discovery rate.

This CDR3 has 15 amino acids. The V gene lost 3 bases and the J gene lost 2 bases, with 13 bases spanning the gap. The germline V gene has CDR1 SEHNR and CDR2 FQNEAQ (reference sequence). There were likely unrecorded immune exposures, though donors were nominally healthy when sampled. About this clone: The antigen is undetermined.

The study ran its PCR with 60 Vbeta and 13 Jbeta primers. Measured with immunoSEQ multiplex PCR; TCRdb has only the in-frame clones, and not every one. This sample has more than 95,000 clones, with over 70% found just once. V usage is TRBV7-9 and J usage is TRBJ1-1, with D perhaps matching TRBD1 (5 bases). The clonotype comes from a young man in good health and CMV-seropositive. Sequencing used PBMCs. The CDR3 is CASSFHPGLNTEAFF. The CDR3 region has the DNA TGTGCCAGCAGCTTCCACCCGGGACTTAACACTGAAGCTTTCTTT.